The 4 T cell receptor beta chains reported below all come from one sample, sequenced in a study of cytomegalovirus exposure and HLA in healthy donors. Both 60 Vbeta primers and 13 Jbeta primers went into the PCR. The method was immunoSEQ multiplex PCR; TCRdb's version includes in-frame clones alone and lacks a portion of them. This sample has about 55,000 clones, with nearly 85% found just once. The sequenced material came from PBMCs. The receptors were sampled from a young man in good health and CMV-seronegative.

The DNA for the CDR3 is TGTGCTAGTGGGACTAGCGGGAGAGTCGGTGAGCAGTTCTTC. Amino acids: CASGTSGRVGEQFF. J is TRBJ2-1 and V is TRBV12-5; 12 nucleotides align to TRBD2. Trimming took 6 bases from V and 9 from J; bases not matched to a gene: 6. From germline, CDR1 is LGHNT and CDR2 FRNRAP. This CDR3 comprises 14 residues.

The rearrangement links TRBV4-2 to TRBJ1-1, with D tentatively TRBD1 (6 bases). The V and J ends lost 1 base and 5 bases respectively, with 14 bases between them. The CDR3 is made up of 15 amino acids. Per germline, CDR1 LGHNA and CDR2 YNFKEQ. The chain's CDR3 is CASSQGGQVGTEAFF. The DNA of the CDR3 is TGTGCCAGCAGCCAAGGGGGGCAGGTAGGGACTGAAGCTTTCTTT.

This clone was detected once. The gene calls are TRBV5-8 and TRBJ1-1, with D possibly TRBD1 on 6 matching bases. The germline CDR1 and CDR2 sequences are SGHTS and YDEGEE. The CDR3 is 15 residues long. V lost 0 bases and J 4 bases, leaving 13 bases between the germline ends. The CDR3 loop is CASSLGIIGGTEAFF. The CDR3 DNA sequence: TGTGCCAGCAGCTTGGGGATTATAGGGGGCACTGAAGCTTTCTTT.

The chain has TRBV6-1 and TRBJ1-4, with 9 bases that match TRBD1. The CDR3 contains 14 residues. The V gene's germline CDR1 is MNHNS and CDR2 SASEGT. V lost 11 bases to trimming and J lost 5 bases; unmatched junction nucleotides: 9. The CDR3 sequence is CACALGQGNEKLFF. Written as DNA, the CDR3 is TGTGCCTGCGCACTTGGACAGGGGAATGAAAAACTGTTTTTT.